This T cell receptor beta chain was sequenced during a study of vaccination and CD4 T cells after COVID-19 (dated by TCRdb to between 2021 and 2022). The study in broad terms: Convalescent patients had a positive SARS-CoV-2 result on nasal swab PCR, and of these patients, some ten had mild disease and one had severe disease. Six males and four females were included in the convalescent cohort, with two Hispanic individuals, seven Caucasians, two Asians and one multiracial person represented. Each participant got two doses of either the Pfizer-BioNTech BNT162b2 vaccine (n=8) or the Moderna mRNA-1273 vaccine (n=2). Post-COVID blood samples from convalescent patients were collected a median of around 110 days after diagnosis, with a range of roughly 35 to 161 days. Post-vaccine blood samples were taken a median of 72 days after the second vaccine dose, with a range of roughly 13 to 250 days. Overlapping spike peptide pools from SARS-CoV-2 and from the common cold coronaviruses HCoV-NL63, HCoV-OC43 and HCoV-229E were used as culture stimuli. In control cultures, a CEFX viral epitope pool was used as positive control, an HIV-1 Nef peptide pool was used as negative control, or no peptide was added. In roughly 10 COVID-19 convalescent patients and a few infection-naive healthy vaccine recipients, the spike-specific CD4+ TCR repertoire before mRNA vaccination was compared with the repertoire after mRNA vaccination. Overall study outcomes, separate from this receptor: In convalescent patients, nearly all vaccine-specific clones (304 of 307) were found to be mono-reactive for SARS-CoV-2 spike rather than cross-reactive with common cold coronaviruses. Among convalescent patients, a median around 83% of the SARS-CoV-2-reactive clones seen after vaccination appeared only after vaccination, which suggests priming specific to the vaccine. The median count of SARS-CoV-2-reactive clonotypes went up from 21 after infection to a few dozen after vaccination, although the change was not significant. The study included relatively few convalescent patients and did not analyze early timepoints after natural infection.

Taken from cysteine to phenylalanine, the CDR3 has 14 residues. The only DNA kept is the CDR3, 42 bases in frame from the first base. The germline V gene gives CDR1 as SNHLY and CDR2 as FYNNEI. The V and J ends are trimmed by 6 bases and 3 bases, leaving 13 bases between them. As regards this clonotype: Its cognate antigen has yet to be identified. No base quality values were provided; no much bigger clone lies one nucleotide off.

The method behind the library was PCR. DNA from cultured CD4+ T cells was subjected to TCR sequencing with the Oncomine TCR Beta short-read assay at the Johns Hopkins FTIC core. Genomic DNA was extracted from the cultured CD4+ T cells with the QIAamp micro DNA kit. Oncomine TCR Beta libraries from cultured CD4+ T cells were pooled using unique dual indexes and sequenced on an Illumina iSeq 100. The paper's data handling went like this. Non-productive sequences were removed, and CDR3s not starting with C, not ending with F or W, or shorter than 7 amino acids were discarded. The MANAFEST web application was used to identify antigen-specific clonotypes by comparing peptide-stimulated wells against reference wells and other culture wells. An FDR below 0.05, an odds ratio above 5, and a productive frequency above 0.1% in at least two of three replicate wells were required for clones to be considered positive. A clonotype was classed as cross-reactive if the clonotype showed significant expansion both in SARS-CoV-2 spike wells and in at least one common cold coronavirus spike condition. Similarity between CDR3 sequences was evaluated in R version 3.6.1 using Levenshtein distances (stringdist) and unrooted phylogenetic trees (ape). TCRdb applied fastp at Q25 and MiXCR to the public reads, then kept only in-frame beta chains. All rows with the same CDR3 protein become a single entry with the most common DNA and genes. Here the V and J calls rest on TCRdb's processing, not on the authors' analysis. Counted in this sample were around 10,000 distinct CDR3 sequences; roughly 62% of them appeared once. The ten largest clones take up roughly a quarter of the sample.

The label giving this sample's treatment or condition can be read as: roughly ten-day PBMC culture with coronavirus spike peptide pools or control peptides (ViraFEST assay). The study used the ViraFEST assay, which expanded antigen-specific T cells with peptide pools and then identified expanded clonotypes by TCR sequencing. The convalescent patients' positive SARS-CoV-2 PCR tests fell between March and December 2020, which was before the Alpha, Beta and Delta variants emerged in the United States. About 2 million PBMCs per well were cultured in IMDM with about 5% human AB serum and about 9.2 IU/ml IL-2, plus 10 ug/ml peptide pools. On days 3 and 7, half of the culture medium was replaced with fresh IL-2-containing medium. CD4+ T cells were isolated after roughly 9 days of culture through negative selection using the EasySep CD4+ T cell isolation kit. PBMCs were separated from whole blood using Ficoll-Paque Plus gradient centrifugation and then either used fresh or cryopreserved at -140C. In general, triplicate wells were set up for every culture condition.

The chain is assembled from TRBV2 and TRBJ2-3, with a weak D call of TRBD1 (5 bases match). The TCR was taken from a human donor who had recovered from COVID-19. Source material: CD4+ T cells from blood, cultured in vitro. The CDR3 reads CASRLGQGTDTQYF. Read as DNA, the sequence is TGTGCCAGCAGACTTGGCCAGGGTACAGATACGCAGTATTTT.